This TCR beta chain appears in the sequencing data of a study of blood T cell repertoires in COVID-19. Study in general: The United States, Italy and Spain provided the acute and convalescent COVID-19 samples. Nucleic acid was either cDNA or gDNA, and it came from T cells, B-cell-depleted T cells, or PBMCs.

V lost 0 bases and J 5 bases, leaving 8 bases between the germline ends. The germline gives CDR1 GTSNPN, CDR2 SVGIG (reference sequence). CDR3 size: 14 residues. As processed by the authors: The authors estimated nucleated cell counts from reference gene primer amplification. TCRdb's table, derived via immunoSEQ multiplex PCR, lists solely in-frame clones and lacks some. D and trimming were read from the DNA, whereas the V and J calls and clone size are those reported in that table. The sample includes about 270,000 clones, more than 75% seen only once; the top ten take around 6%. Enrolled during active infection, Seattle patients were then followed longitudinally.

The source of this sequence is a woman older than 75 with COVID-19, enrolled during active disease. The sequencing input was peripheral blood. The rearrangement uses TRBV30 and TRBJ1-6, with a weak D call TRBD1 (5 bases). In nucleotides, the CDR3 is TGTGCCTGGAGTGTGGACAACGATAATTCACCCCTCCACTTT. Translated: CAWSVDNDNSPLHF.